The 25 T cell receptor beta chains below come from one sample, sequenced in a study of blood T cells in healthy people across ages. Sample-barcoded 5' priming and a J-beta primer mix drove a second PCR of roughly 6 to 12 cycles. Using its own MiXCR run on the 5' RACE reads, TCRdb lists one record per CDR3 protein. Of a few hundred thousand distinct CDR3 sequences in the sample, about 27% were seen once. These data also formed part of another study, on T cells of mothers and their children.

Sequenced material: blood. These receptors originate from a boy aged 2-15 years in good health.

DNA of the CDR3: TGTGCCAGCAGCCAAGCCGGACGGGCGGCCATCGAGACCCAGTACTTC. Translating it yields CASSQAGRAAIETQYF. The chain employs TRBV7-9 and TRBJ2-5; D remains unclear. The germline V gene encodes CDR1 SEHNR and CDR2 FQNEAQ (reference sequence). The CDR3 consists of 16 residues. V was clipped by 5 bases and J by 5 bases, with 21 bases between them.

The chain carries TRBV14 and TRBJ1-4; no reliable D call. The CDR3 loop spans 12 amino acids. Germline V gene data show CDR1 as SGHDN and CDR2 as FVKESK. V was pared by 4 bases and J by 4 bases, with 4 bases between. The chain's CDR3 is CASSLNNEKLFF. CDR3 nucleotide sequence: TGTGCCAGCAGCCTTAATAATGAAAAACTGTTTTTT. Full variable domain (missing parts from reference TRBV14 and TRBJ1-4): EAGVTQFPSHSVIEKGQTVTLRCDPISGHDNLYWYRRVMGKEIKFLLHFVKESKQDESGMPNNRFLAERTGGTYSTLKVQPAELEDSGVYFCASSLNNEKLFFGSGTQLSVL.

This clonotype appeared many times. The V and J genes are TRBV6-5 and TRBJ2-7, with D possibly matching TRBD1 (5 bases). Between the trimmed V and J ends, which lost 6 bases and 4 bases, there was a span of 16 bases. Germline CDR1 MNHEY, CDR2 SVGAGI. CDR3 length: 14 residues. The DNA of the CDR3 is TGTGCCAGCAGAACGAGCAGGGCACTATACGAGCAGTACTTC. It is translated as CASRTSRALYEQYF.

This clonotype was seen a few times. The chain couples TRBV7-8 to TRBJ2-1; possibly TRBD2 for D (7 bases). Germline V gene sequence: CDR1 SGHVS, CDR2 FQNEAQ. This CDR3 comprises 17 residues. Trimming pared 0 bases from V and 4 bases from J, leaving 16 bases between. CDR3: CASSLARLGGVYNEQFF. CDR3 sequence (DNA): TGTGCCAGCAGCTTAGCCCGATTAGGGGGGGTATACAATGAGCAGTTCTTC.

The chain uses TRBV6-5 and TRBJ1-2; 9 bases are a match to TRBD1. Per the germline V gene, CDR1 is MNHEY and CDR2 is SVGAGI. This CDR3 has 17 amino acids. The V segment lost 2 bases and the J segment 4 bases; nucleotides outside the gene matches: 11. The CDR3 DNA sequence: TGTGCCAGCAGTTACGCAGCTCCGGGACAGGGCACCTATGGCTACACCTTC. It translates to CASSYAAPGQGTYGYTF.

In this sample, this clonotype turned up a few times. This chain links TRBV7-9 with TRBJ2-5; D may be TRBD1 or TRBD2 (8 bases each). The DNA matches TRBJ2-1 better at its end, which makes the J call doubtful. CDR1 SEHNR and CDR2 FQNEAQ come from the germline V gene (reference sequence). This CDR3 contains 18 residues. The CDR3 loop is CASSPTGVPGLVYNEQFF. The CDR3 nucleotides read TGTGCCAGCAGCCCGACAGGGGTCCCGGGACTAGTGTACAATGAGCAGTTCTTC.

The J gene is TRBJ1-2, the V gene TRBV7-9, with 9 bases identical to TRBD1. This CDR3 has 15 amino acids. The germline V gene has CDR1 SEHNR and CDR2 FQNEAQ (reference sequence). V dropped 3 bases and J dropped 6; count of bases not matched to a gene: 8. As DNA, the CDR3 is TGTGCCAGCAGCTTGCTCCGGGACAGGGATCATGGCTACACCTTC. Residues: CASSLLRDRDHGYTF.

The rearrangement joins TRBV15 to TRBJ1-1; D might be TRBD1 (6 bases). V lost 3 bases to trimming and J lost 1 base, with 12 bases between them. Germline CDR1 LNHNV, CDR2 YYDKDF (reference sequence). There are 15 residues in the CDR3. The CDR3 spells CATSRLQGANTEAFF. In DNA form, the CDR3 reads TGTGCCACCAGCAGGTTACAGGGCGCGAACACTGAAGCTTTCTTT.

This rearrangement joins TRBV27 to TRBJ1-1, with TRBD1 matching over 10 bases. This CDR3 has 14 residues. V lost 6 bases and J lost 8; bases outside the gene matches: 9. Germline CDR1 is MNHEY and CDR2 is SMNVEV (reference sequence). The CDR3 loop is CASRLRDRGSEAFF. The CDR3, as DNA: TGTGCCAGCAGGCTCCGGGACAGGGGTTCCGAAGCTTTCTTT.

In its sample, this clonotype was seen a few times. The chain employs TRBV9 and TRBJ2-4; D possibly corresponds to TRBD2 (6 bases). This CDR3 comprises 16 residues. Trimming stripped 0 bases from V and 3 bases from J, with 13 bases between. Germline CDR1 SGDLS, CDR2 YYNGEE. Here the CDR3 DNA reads TGTGCCAGCAGCGTAGGGTCGGGGGTCGGCAAAAACATTCAGTACTTC. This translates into CASSVGSGVGKNIQYF.

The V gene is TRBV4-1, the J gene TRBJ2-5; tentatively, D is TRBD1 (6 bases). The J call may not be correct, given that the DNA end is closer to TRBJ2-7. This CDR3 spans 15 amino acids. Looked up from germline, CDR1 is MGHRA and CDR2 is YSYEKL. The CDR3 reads CASSQERQGTYEQYF. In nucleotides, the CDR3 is TGCGCCAGCAGCCAAGAGCGCCAGGGGACCTACGAGCAGTACTTC.

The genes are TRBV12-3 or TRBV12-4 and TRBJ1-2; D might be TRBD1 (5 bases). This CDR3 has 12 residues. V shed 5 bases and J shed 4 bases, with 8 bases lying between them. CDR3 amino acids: CASSHDSYGYTF. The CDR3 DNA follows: TGTGCCAGCAGTCACGACAGCTATGGCTACACCTTC.

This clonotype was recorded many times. CDR3 coding DNA: TGTGCCAGTAGCGACAGGGCGTCGAACACTGAAGCTTTCTTT. This sequence encodes CASSDRASNTEAFF. The rearrangement joins TRBV19 to TRBJ1-1, with TRBD1 matching 7 bases. Trimming removed 6 bases from V and 1 base from J; junction bases left unmatched: 5. The germline V gene has CDR1 LNHDA and CDR2 SQIVND (reference sequence). The CDR3 sequence is 14 residues long.

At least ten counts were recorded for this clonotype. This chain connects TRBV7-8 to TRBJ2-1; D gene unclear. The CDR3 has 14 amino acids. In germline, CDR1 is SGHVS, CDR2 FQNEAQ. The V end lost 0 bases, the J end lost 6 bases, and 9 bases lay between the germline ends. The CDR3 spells CASSLALTGNEQFF. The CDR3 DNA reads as TGTGCCAGCAGCTTAGCGCTAACGGGCAATGAGCAGTTCTTC.

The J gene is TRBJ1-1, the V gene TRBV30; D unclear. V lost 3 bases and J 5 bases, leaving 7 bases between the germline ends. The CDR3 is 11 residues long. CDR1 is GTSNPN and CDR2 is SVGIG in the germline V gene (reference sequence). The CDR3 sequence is CAWREETEAFF. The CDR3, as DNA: TGTGCCTGGAGAGAAGAGACTGAAGCTTTCTTT.

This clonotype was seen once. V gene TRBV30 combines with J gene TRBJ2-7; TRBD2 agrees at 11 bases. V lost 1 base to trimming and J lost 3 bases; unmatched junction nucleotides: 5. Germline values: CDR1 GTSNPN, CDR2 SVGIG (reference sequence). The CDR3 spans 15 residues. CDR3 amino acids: CAWSDRLAGNYEQYF. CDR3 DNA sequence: TGTGCCTGGAGTGATAGACTAGCGGGGAACTACGAGCAGTACTTC.

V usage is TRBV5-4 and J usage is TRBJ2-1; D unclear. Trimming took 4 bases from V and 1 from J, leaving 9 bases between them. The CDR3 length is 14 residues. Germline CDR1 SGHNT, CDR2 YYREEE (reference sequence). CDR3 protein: CASSVRSSYNEQFF. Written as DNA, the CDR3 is TGTGCCAGCAGCGTAAGAAGTTCCTACAATGAGCAGTTCTTC.

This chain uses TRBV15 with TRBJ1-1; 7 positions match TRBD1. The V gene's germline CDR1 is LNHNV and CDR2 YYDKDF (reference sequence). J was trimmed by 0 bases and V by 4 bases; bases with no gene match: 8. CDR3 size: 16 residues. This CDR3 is CATSTLDRTMNTEAFF. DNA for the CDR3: TGTGCCACCAGCACCTTGGACAGGACCATGAACACTGAAGCTTTCTTT.

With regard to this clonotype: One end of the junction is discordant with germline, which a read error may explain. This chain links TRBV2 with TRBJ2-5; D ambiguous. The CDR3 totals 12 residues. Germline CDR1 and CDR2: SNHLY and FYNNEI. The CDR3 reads CARTLPPETQYF. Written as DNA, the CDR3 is TGTGCCAGAACTTTGCCGCCCGAGACCCAATACTTC.

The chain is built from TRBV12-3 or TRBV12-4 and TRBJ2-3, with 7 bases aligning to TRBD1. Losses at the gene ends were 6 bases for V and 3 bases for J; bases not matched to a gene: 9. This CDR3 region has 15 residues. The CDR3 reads CASSRRQGSTDTQYF. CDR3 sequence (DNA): TGTGCCAGCAGCCGAAGACAGGGTAGTACAGATACGCAGTATTTT.

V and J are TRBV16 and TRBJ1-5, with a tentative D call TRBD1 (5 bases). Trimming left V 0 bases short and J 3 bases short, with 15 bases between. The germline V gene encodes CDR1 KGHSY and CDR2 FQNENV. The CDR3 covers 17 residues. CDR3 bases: TGTGCCAGCAGCCAATCAGGGGCGGGCCCCCTCAATCAGCCCCAGCATTTT. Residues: CASSQSGAGPLNQPQHF.

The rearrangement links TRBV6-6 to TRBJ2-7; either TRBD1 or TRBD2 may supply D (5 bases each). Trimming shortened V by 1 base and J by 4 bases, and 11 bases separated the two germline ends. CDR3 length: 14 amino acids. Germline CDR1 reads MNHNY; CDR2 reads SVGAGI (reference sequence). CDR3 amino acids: CASSYLFREYEQYF. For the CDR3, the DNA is TGTGCCAGCAGTTACTTGTTCAGGGAGTACGAGCAGTACTTC.

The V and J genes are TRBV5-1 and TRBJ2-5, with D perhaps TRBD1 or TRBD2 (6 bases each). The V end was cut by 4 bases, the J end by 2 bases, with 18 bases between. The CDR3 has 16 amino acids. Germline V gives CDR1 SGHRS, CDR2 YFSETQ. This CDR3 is CASSNTGAGVQETQYF. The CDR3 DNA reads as TGCGCCAGCAGCAATACGGGGGCCGGGGTTCAAGAGACCCAGTACTTC.

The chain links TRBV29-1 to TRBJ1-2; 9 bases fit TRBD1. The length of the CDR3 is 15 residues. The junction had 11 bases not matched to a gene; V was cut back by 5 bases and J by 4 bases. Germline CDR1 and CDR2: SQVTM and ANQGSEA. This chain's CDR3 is CSVPGRDREGYGYTF. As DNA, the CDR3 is TGCAGCGTTCCTGGCCGGGACAGGGAGGGCTATGGCTACACCTTC.

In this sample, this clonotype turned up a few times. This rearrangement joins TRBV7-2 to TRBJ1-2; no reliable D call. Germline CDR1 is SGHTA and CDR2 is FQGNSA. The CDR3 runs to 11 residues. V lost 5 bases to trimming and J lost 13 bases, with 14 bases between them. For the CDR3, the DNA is TGTGCCAGCAGCACTTACACGGTCAGCACCTTC. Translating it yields CASSTYTVSTF.